This record concerns one T cell receptor (beta chain) sequence. Its specificity is not known. The data were obtained in a study of cytomegalovirus exposure and HLA in healthy donors. Findings and limits, study-wide: Among the sequence variants, a highly shared cluster was likely an artifact of sequencing. Later examination showed HLA-associated TCR beta chains had greater clonal expansion than equally common others.

In germline, CDR1 is MNHEY, CDR2 SMNVEV (reference sequence). Trimming shortened V by 8 bases and J by 0 bases, and 11 bases separated the two germline ends. The CDR3 extends over 15 amino acids. The PCR used 60 Vbeta and 13 Jbeta primers. Original processing methods: A later analysis tallied approximately 78 million unique TCR beta chains, around 10 million of them shared. TCRdb keeps only in-frame clones here, not all; method: immunoSEQ multiplex PCR. Clone size and V and J calls were adopted from that table, with D and trimming inferred from the DNA. There are around 99,000 clones in the sample; more than 60% occur only once, and under 8% lies in the top ten.

The origin of this receptor is a man aged 50 to 59 in good health and CMV-seropositive. Sequencing used PBMCs. V usage is TRBV27 and J usage is TRBJ1-6; D not resolved. The CDR3 is CASRLYSSYNSPLHF. The CDR3 DNA reads TGTGCCAGCCGCCTTTACAGCTCCTATAATTCACCCCTCCACTTT.